The text below deals with one T cell receptor beta chain. Measured with immunoSEQ multiplex PCR; TCRdb has only the in-frame clones, and not every one. The data show 250,000 to 300,000 clones, roughly 85% seen once. This CDR3 is built from 14 residues. The ends lost 5 bases at V and 5 bases at J; junction bases unmatched: 11. Germline CDR1 is SQVTM and CDR2 is ANQGSEA. The source of the sample is a study of blood T cell repertoires in COVID-19. The TCR comes from a woman aged 50 to 65 who had been exposed to COVID-19. Sequenced: PBMCs or T cells enriched from blood (not recorded which). The chain couples TRBV29-1 to TRBJ2-7, with TRBD1 matching 8 bases. CDR3 amino acids: CSVSLLDRVDEQYF. The DNA of the CDR3 is TGCAGCGTTAGTCTCTTGGACAGGGTAGACGAGCAGTACTTC.